These T cell receptor beta chains were read from a single sample in a study of blood T cell repertoires in COVID-19. Assay used: immunoSEQ multiplex PCR; TCRdb lists only in-frame clones, some missing. Here the sample spans fewer than 250,000 clones, about nine tenths being singletons. The sample consisted of peripheral blood. These receptors all come from a man aged 25 to 40 with COVID-19, enrolled during active disease. CDR3s include the opening cysteine and the closing phenylalanine or tryptophan. A D gene is named only where the DNA matches it firmly.

j_gene: TRBJ2-1
d_gene: .
v_gene: TRBV7-3
CDR3aa: CASSLDLREQFF
CDR3nt: TGTGCCAGCAGCTTAGATCTGCGTGAGCAGTTCTTC

j_gene: TRBJ2-3
d_gene: TRBD2
v_gene: TRBV7-2
CDR3aa: CASSVSGVGTDTQYF
CDR3nt: TGTGCCAGCAGCGTTAGCGGGGTAGGCACAGATACGCAGTATTTT

j_gene: TRBJ2-1
d_gene: TRBD2
v_gene: TRBV4-3
CDR3aa: CASSQWGLAGYNEQFF
CDR3nt: TGCGCCAGCAGCCAATGGGGACTAGCGGGATACAATGAGCAGTTCTTC

j_gene: TRBJ2-1
d_gene: .
v_gene: TRBV7-2
CDR3aa: CASSEYARGGSSYNEQFF
CDR3nt: TGTGCCAGCAGCGAGTACGCTAGGGGAGGAAGTTCCTACAATGAGCAGTTCTTC

j_gene: TRBJ2-3
d_gene: TRBD2
v_gene: TRBV27
CDR3aa: CASSLSGSGGASDTQYF
CDR3nt: TGTGCCAGCAGTTTATCGGGGAGCGGGGGGGCCTCAGATACGCAGTATTTT

j_gene: TRBJ1-2
d_gene: TRBD1
v_gene: TRBV11-2
CDR3aa: CASSLGQGAKGYTF
CDR3nt: TGTGCCAGCAGCTTGGGACAGGGGGCTAAGGGCTACACCTTC

j_gene: TRBJ2-1
d_gene: TRBD1
v_gene: TRBV29-1
CDR3aa: CSVTPGQGGYNEQFF
CDR3nt: TGCAGCGTTACTCCGGGACAGGGGGGGTACAATGAGCAGTTCTTC

j_gene: TRBJ1-2
d_gene: TRBD1
v_gene: TRBV7-8
CDR3aa: CASSPRDRGAYGYTF
CDR3nt: TGTGCCAGCAGCCCTAGGGACAGGGGCGCCTATGGCTACACCTTC

j_gene: TRBJ2-1
d_gene: TRBD2
v_gene: TRBV7-2
CDR3aa: CASRTSGRTREQFF
CDR3nt: TGTGCCAGCAGGACTAGCGGGAGAACTAGGGAGCAGTTCTTC

j_gene: TRBJ1-1
d_gene: .
v_gene: TRBV5-1
CDR3aa: CASSSHILDRPTEAFF
CDR3nt: TGCGCCAGCAGCTCGCACATTCTTGACAGGCCCACTGAAGCTTTCTTT

j_gene: TRBJ2-7
d_gene: TRBD1
v_gene: TRBV28
CDR3aa: CASSSPGQGLSYEQYF
CDR3nt: TGTGCCAGCAGTTCCCCAGGACAGGGCCTCTCCTACGAGCAGTACTTC

j_gene: TRBJ2-1
d_gene: .
v_gene: TRBV9
CDR3aa: CASSVDYGSDSKQFF
CDR3nt: TGTGCCAGCAGCGTAGATTACGGGAGCGATTCAAAGCAGTTCTTC